The next 22 T cell receptor beta chains were all read from a single sample in a study of T cell changes during pregnancy in multiple sclerosis. Data came from immunoSEQ multiplex PCR; TCRdb stores just in-frame clones and leaves some out. The sample consists of over 90,000 clones, about 91% of them appearing once. The specimen was peripheral blood, collected after pregnancy. These receptors came from a female donor with multiple sclerosis, enrolled in a pregnancy study.

This clone was seen a single time. The J gene is TRBJ2-3, the V gene TRBV6-1; 7 nucleotides align to TRBD2. V shed 7 bases and J 0 bases; nucleotides not matched to a gene: 7. The germline gives CDR1 MNHNS, CDR2 SASEGT. CDR3 length: 15 residues. CDR3 nucleotides: TGTGCCAGCAAATACCTAGCGGTGAGCACAGATACGCAGTATTTT. This gives the protein CASKYLAVSTDTQYF.

The sample holds one count of this clone. The V call is TRBV30, the J call TRBJ2-5, with D possibly being TRBD1 (6 bases). The CDR3 is 15 amino acids. V was shortened by 5 bases and J by 4 bases, with 20 bases between the two germline ends. Germline V gene sequence: CDR1 GTSNPN, CDR2 SVGIG (reference sequence). The CDR3 sequence: CAWGLLTGLSETQYF. CDR3 bases: TGTGCCTGGGGGCTTCTTACAGGGTTGTCAGAGACCCAGTACTTC.

The chain uses TRBV5-8 and TRBJ1-4; D is ambiguous. The germline V gene has CDR1 SGHTS and CDR2 YDEGEE. CDR3 length equals 17 residues. Between the trimmed V and J ends, which lost 4 bases and 4 bases, there was a span of 20 bases. The CDR3 spells CASSRSGSMGYNEKLFF. CDR3 DNA sequence: TGTGCCAGCAGCCGATCGGGATCGATGGGTTATAATGAAAAACTGTTTTTT.

The chain has TRBV5-1 and TRBJ2-5; 7 bases map to TRBD2. V dropped 2 bases and J dropped 5; count of bases not matched to a gene: 12. The CDR3 is 16 amino acids. Germline V gene lookup returns CDR1 SGHRS and CDR2 YFSETQ. CDR3 residues: CASSFGLSGKGETQYF. The CDR3 DNA reads as TGCGCCAGCAGCTTTGGGCTCAGCGGGAAAGGCGAGACCCAGTACTTC.

This chain uses TRBV30 with TRBJ2-2; TRBD1 matches at 9 bases. The CDR3 is 13 residues long. Germline V lookup: CDR1 GTSNPN, CDR2 SVGIG (reference sequence). With 5 bases clipped from V and 4 bases from J, the junction kept 2 bases outside the gene matches. The CDR3 protein is CAWGQGTTGELFF. CDR3 coding DNA: TGTGCCTGGGGACAGGGGACCACCGGGGAGCTGTTTTTT.

The rearrangement uses TRBV6-1 and TRBJ1-3; D unclear. This CDR3 is 15 amino acids long. Trimming took off 4 bases at V and 2 bases at J, with 12 bases between the two ends. CDR1 MNHNS and CDR2 SASEGT come from the germline V gene. The CDR3 DNA sequence: TGTGCCAGCAGTGGCCAACTAAGGACTGGAAACACCATATATTTT. This encodes CASSGQLRTGNTIYF.

J is TRBJ2-1 and V is TRBV11-2; D might be TRBD2 (5 bases). This CDR3 region has 17 residues. The V end was cut by 5 bases, the J end by 0 bases, with 17 bases between. CDR1 and CDR2 (germline): SGHAT, FQNNGV. The CDR3, as DNA: TGTGCCAGCAGCCCATGGTTGCCGGGATCCTCCTACAATGAGCAGTTCTTC. Protein product: CASSPWLPGSSYNEQFF.

V usage is TRBV10-3 and J usage is TRBJ2-1; 10 positions agree with TRBD2. CDR1 ENHRY and CDR2 SYGVKD come from the germline V gene. With 4 bases clipped from V and 0 bases from J, the junction kept 9 bases outside the gene matches. CDR3 length: 18 amino acids. The CDR3 DNA reads as TGTGCCATCAGTGGCTCCGGGACTAGCGTAAGCTCCTACAATGAGCAGTTCTTC. This codes for CAISGSGTSVSSYNEQFF.

The chain joins TRBV7-3 to TRBJ1-1; 8 bases fit TRBD1. CDR3 size: 14 residues. V shed 3 bases, J shed 3 bases, and the junction held 3 bases outside the gene matches. The germline gives CDR1 SGHTA, CDR2 FQGTGA. CDR3 in DNA: TGTGCCAGCAGCTTCAGGGGGCGCGACACTGAAGCTTTCTTT. Translated: CASSFRGRDTEAFF.

The chain links TRBV19 to TRBJ2-1; TRBD2 matches 8 bases. Trimming took 5 bases from V and 3 from J; bases not matched to a gene: 6. Germline V lookup: CDR1 LNHDA, CDR2 SQIVND (reference sequence). CDR3 length: 15 residues. CDR3 DNA: TGTGCCAGTAGTTTGGGACTAGGCCTCTACAATGAGCAGTTCTTC. Encoded protein: CASSLGLGLYNEQFF.

This chain uses TRBV18 with TRBJ1-1; a possible D gene is TRBD1 (5 bases). Germline assignment: CDR1 KGHSH and CDR2 LQKENI. The CDR3 is 16 residues long. V shed 3 bases and J shed 2 bases, with 16 bases lying between them. The CDR3 reads CASSPGMGLQNTEAFF. The CDR3 nucleotides are TGTGCCAGCTCACCGGGGATGGGACTACAAAACACTGAAGCTTTCTTT.

This chain joins TRBV2 and TRBJ1-1; D may be TRBD1 (6 bases). Trimming removed 3 bases at V and 5 bases at J, with 19 bases between. Germline V gene sequence: CDR1 SNHLY, CDR2 FYNNEI. The CDR3 is 16 residues long. The CDR3, as DNA: TGTGCCAGCAGTGAGGGACGGACTCATCAGGGGACTGAAGCTTTCTTT. Amino acid sequence: CASSEGRTHQGTEAFF.

CDR3 DNA: TGTGCCAGCTCTTCAGGGACTAGCGGGTATTCCTCCTACAATGAGCAGTTCTTC. Residues: CASSSGTSGYSSYNEQFF. The J gene is TRBJ2-1, the V gene TRBV27; 12 bases are a match to TRBD2. J gave up 0 bases and V 8 bases, and 11 bases lay outside the gene matches. The CDR3 extends over 18 amino acids. Germline V gives CDR1 MNHEY, CDR2 SMNVEV (reference sequence).

This clone was recorded only once. V usage is TRBV28 and J usage is TRBJ1-5; D possibly corresponds to TRBD1 (6 bases). The CDR3 has 16 residues. Germline V CDR1 and CDR2: MDHEN, SYDVKM. V shed 5 bases and J shed 4 bases, with 18 bases lying between them. DNA for the CDR3: TGTGCCAGCAGTCTCCCCCCAGGGGTTCTAAATCAGCCCCAGCATTTT. Its translation: CASSLPPGVLNQPQHF. Together with reference TRBV28 and TRBJ1-5, the CDR3 gives the full variable domain: DVKVTQSSRYLVKRTGEKVFLECVQDMDHENMFWYRQDPGLGLRLIYFSYDVKMKEKGDIPEGYSVSREKKERFSLILESASTNQTSMYLCASSLPPGVLNQPQHFGDGTRLSIL.

V usage is TRBV19 and J usage is TRBJ2-7; D not resolved. The CDR3 has 11 residues. Germline CDR1 reads LNHDA; CDR2 reads SQIVND (reference sequence). Trimming left V 4 bases short and J 3 bases short, with 4 bases between. The CDR3 bases are TGTGCCAGTAGTAACAGCTACGAGCAGTACTTC. Its protein product is CASSNSYEQYF.

The chain has TRBV9 and TRBJ1-1; D is unresolved. CDR3 length equals 14 residues. Germline V CDR1 and CDR2: SGDLS, YYNGEE. Trimming cost V 0 bases and J 4 bases, with 10 bases left between them. The CDR3 DNA sequence: TGTGCCAGCAGCGTAGGCGGCGGTGTCACTGAAGCTTTCTTT. Amino acids: CASSVGGGVTEAFF.

The chain recombines TRBV5-1 with TRBJ2-4, with D possibly TRBD2 on 6 matching bases. Germline V gene lookup returns CDR1 SGHRS and CDR2 YFSETQ. V was shortened by 3 bases and J by 8 bases, with 18 bases between the two germline ends. This CDR3 is 15 amino acids long. CDR3 residues: CASSSSSGTVYIQYF. CDR3 in DNA: TGCGCCAGCAGCTCAAGCTCCGGGACTGTCTACATTCAGTACTTC.

The rearrangement links TRBV4-1 to TRBJ2-5; no reliable D call. V was shortened by 1 base and J by 5 bases, with 8 bases between the two germline ends. This CDR3 is built from 13 residues. Looked up from germline, CDR1 is MGHRA and CDR2 is YSYEKL. CDR3 protein: CASSQVVRETQYF. The CDR3 DNA is TGCGCCAGCAGCCAAGTGGTCAGGGAGACCCAGTACTTC.

The rearrangement joins TRBV7-2 to TRBJ1-4, with a weak D call TRBD1 (5 bases). The length of the CDR3 is 15 residues. In germline, CDR1 is SGHTA, CDR2 FQGNSA. V was shortened by 0 bases and J by 6 bases, with 11 bases between the two germline ends. Here the CDR3 reads CASSLAPTEHEKLFF. CDR3 DNA: TGTGCCAGCAGCTTAGCGCCGACAGAGCATGAAAAACTGTTTTTT.

This clone was detected only once. The chain is built from TRBV28 and TRBJ1-5; a possible D gene is TRBD1 (6 bases). The germline V gene encodes CDR1 MDHEN and CDR2 SYDVKM. Trimming shortened V by 6 bases and J by 6 bases, and 18 bases separated the two germline ends. CDR3 size: 15 residues. The CDR3 here is CASSATGSLTQPQHF. The CDR3 DNA reads as TGTGCCAGCAGCGCTACAGGGAGTTTGACTCAGCCCCAGCATTTT. Full variable domain (remainder filled in from reference TRBV28 and TRBJ1-5): DVKVTQSSRYLVKRTGEKVFLECVQDMDHENMFWYRQDPGLGLRLIYFSYDVKMKEKGDIPEGYSVSREKKERFSLILESASTNQTSMYLCASSATGSLTQPQHFGDGTRLSIL.

The chain links TRBV7-9 to TRBJ2-7, with D possibly matching TRBD1 (6 bases). The CDR3 extends over 13 amino acids. V lost 5 bases, J lost 0 bases, and 8 bases lay in between. The germline CDR1 and CDR2 sequences are SEHNR and FQNEAQ (reference sequence). CDR3 nucleotides: TGTGCCAGCAGCCCGACAGGCTCCTACGAGCAGTACTTC. This encodes CASSPTGSYEQYF.

V and J are TRBV7-9 and TRBJ1-1; possible D gene TRBD1, 6 bases. The V gene lost 0 bases and the J gene lost 5 bases, with 16 bases spanning the gap. The CDR3 runs 16 residues. The V gene's germline CDR1 is SEHNR and CDR2 FQNEAQ (reference sequence). The CDR3: CASSLALEGGITEAFF. The CDR3, as DNA: TGTGCCAGCAGCTTAGCGCTCGAGGGGGGGATAACTGAAGCTTTCTTT.